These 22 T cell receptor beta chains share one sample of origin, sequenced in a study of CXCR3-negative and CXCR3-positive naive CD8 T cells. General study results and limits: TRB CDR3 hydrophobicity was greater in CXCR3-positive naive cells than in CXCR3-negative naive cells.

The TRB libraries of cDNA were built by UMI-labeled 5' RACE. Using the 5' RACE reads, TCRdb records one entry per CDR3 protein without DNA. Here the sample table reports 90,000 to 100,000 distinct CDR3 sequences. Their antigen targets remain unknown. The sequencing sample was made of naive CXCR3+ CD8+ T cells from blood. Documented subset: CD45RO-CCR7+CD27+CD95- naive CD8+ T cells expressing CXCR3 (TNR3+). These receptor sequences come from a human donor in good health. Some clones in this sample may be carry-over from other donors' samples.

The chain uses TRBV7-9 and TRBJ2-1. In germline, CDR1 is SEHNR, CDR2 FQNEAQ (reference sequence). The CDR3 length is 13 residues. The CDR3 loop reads CASSLAPYNEQFF.

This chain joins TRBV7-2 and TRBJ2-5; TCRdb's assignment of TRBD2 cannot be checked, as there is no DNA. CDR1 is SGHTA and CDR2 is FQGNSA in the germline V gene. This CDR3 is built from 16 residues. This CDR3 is CASSTLEVAGTETQYF.

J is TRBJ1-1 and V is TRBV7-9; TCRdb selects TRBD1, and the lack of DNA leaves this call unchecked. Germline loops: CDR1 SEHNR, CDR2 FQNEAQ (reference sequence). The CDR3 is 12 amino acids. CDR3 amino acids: CASSRGQAEAFF.

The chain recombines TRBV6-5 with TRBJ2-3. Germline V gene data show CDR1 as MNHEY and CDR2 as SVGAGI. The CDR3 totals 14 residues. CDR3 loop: CASSYSTASDTQYF.

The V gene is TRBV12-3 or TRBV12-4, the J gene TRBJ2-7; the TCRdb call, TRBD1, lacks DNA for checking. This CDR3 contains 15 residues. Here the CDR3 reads CASSLIVTAIHEQYF.

CDR3 region: CASSQVLGLAEAFF. The V call is TRBV3-1, the J call TRBJ1-1. This CDR3 has 14 amino acids. CDR1 and CDR2 (germline): LGHDT, YNNKEL (reference sequence).

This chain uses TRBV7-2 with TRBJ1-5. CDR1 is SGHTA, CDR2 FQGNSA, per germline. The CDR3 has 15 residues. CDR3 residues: CASSQEGFSNQPQHF.

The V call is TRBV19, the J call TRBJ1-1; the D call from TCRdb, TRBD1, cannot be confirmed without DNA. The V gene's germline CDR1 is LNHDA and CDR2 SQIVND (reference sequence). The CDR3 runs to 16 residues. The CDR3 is CASSRQGALLDTEAFF.

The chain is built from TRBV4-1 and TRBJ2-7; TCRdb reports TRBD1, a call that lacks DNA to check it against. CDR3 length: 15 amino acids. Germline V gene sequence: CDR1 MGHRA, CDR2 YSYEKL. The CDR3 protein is CASSHPGQTSYEQYF.

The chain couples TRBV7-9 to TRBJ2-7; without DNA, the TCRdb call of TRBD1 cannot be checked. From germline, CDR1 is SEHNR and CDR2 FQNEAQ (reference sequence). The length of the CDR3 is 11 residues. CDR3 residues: CAAGASYEQYF.

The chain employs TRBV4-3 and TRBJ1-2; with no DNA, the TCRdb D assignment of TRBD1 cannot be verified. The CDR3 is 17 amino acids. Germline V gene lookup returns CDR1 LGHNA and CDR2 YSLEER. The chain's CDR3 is CASSQAQDRVGLYGYTF.

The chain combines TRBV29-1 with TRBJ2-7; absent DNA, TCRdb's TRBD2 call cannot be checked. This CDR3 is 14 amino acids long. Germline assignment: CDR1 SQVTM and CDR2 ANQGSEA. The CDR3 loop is CSVEAANGAYEQYF.

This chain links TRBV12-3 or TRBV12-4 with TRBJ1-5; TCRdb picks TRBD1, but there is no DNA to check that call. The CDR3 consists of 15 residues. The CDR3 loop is CASSSPTGKDQPQHF.

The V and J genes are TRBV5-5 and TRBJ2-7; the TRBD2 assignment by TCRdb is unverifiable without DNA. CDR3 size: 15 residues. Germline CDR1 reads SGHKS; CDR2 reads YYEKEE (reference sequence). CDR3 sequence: CASSLVLLIGTEQYF. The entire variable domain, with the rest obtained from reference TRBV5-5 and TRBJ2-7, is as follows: DAGVTQSPTHLIKTRGQQVTLRCSPISGHKSVSWYQQVLGQGPQFIFQYYEKEERGRGNFPDRFSARQFPNYSSELNVNALLLGDSALYLCASSLVLLIGTEQYFGPGTRLTVT.

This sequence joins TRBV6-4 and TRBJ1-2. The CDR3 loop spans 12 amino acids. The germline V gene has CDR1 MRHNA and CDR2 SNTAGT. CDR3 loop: CASSDGNYGYTF.

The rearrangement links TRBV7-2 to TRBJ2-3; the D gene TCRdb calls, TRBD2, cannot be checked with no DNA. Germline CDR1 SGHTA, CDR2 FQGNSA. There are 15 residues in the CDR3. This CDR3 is CASSPSDSRTDTQYF.

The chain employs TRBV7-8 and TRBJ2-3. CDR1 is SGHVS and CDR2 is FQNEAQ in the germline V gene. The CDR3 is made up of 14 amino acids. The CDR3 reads CASSSGFGADTQYF.

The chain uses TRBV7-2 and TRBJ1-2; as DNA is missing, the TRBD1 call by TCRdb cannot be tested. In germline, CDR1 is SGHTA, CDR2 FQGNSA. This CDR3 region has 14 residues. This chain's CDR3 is CASSPPAVFYGYTF. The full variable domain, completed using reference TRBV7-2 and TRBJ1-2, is GAGVSQSPSNKVTEKGKDVELRCDPISGHTALYWYRQSLGQGLEFLIYFQGNSAPDKSGLPSDRFSAERTGGSVSTLTIQRTQQEDSAVYLCASSPPAVFYGYTFGSGTRLTVV.

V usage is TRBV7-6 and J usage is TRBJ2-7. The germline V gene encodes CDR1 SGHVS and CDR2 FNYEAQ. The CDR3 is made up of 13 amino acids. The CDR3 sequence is CAVSEAATYEQYF.

CDR3 amino acids: CASSAAGGSTDTQYF. V gene TRBV7-3 combines with J gene TRBJ2-3; the TRBD2 assignment by TCRdb is unverifiable without DNA. CDR1 is SGHTA, CDR2 FQGTGA, per germline. The CDR3 is 15 amino acids.

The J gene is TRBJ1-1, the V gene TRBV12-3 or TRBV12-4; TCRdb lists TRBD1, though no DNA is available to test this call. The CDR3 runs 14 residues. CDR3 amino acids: CASSPGSRNTEAFF.

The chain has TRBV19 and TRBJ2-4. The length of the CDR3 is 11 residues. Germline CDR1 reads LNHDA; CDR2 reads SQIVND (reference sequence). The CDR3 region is CASSFGNIQYF.